Following are 13 T cell receptor beta chains from one sample sequenced in a study of cytotoxic CD8 clonotypes in ibrutinib-treated CLL. The table came from immunoSEQ multiplex PCR; TCRdb's copy has only in-frame clones and leaves some out. The sample shows around 330,000 clones, 60% to 80% of them seen only once. The starting material was PBMCs, obtained after 36 months of ibrutinib treatment. These TCRs come from a human donor with chronic lymphocytic leukemia.

The chain uses TRBV5-1 and TRBJ2-1; 10 bases line up with TRBD1. V lost 0 bases to trimming and J lost 6 bases; unmatched junction nucleotides: 6. This CDR3 has 16 amino acids. CDR1 and CDR2 (germline): SGHRS, YFSETQ. In nucleotides, the CDR3 is TGCGCCAGCAGCTTGGCCAAGGGACAGGGGAGCAATGAGCAGTTCTTC. Its protein product is CASSLAKGQGSNEQFF.

The rearrangement joins TRBV28 to TRBJ2-7; TRBD2 agrees at 9 bases. The trim removed 11 bases at V and 6 bases at J, leaving 8 bases unmatched. Looked up from germline, CDR1 is MDHEN and CDR2 is SYDVKM. The CDR3 loop spans 12 amino acids. CDR3 nucleotides: TGTGCCGTCGCGGGAGGGCCCCGCGAGCAGTACTTC. Amino acid sequence: CAVAGGPREQYF.

This clone was found once. The rearrangement joins TRBV9 to TRBJ2-3; D ambiguous. The CDR3 runs 15 residues. The germline CDR1 and CDR2 sequences are SGDLS and YYNGEE. V lost 7 bases to trimming and J lost 0 bases, with 15 bases between them. The CDR3 is CASSLVAPSTDTQYF. CDR3 in DNA: TGTGCCAGCTCGTTGGTGGCCCCTAGCACAGATACGCAGTATTTT.

The CDR3 nucleotides are TGTGCCAGCTCACCAACAACAGGGGCGAACACTGAAGCTTTCTTT. It encodes CASSPTTGANTEAFF. The V gene is TRBV18, the J gene TRBJ1-1; the match to TRBD1 covers 7 bases. Germline lookup yields CDR1 KGHSH and CDR2 LQKENI. The CDR3 consists of 15 residues. The J segment lost 1 base and the V segment lost 2 bases, leaving 4 bases of the junction unmatched.

Notes on this clone: At one end, the junction sequence differs from germline, possibly due to a read error. This chain connects TRBV29-1 to TRBJ1-2; D is possibly TRBD1 (5 bases). Germline V CDR1 and CDR2: SQVTM, ANQGSEA. This CDR3 spans 11 amino acids. The CDR3 is CSVGGQGVSYF. In DNA, the CDR3 is TGCAGCGTTGGTGGGCAGGGCGTCAGCTACTTC.

The chain joins TRBV4-3 to TRBJ2-7; possible D gene TRBD2, 6 bases. V lost 0 bases and J 0 bases, leaving 12 bases between the germline ends. The germline gives CDR1 LGHNA, CDR2 YSLEER. The CDR3 consists of 16 residues. CDR3 residues: CASSQERTSLSYEQYF. CDR3 nucleotide sequence: TGCGCCAGCAGCCAAGAAAGAACTAGCCTCTCCTACGAGCAGTACTTC.

V and J are TRBV27 and TRBJ1-4; D uncertain. The length of the CDR3 is 15 residues. Germline lookup yields CDR1 MNHEY and CDR2 SMNVEV (reference sequence). The germline V and J ends were trimmed by 6 bases and 5 bases, with 16 bases remaining between them. In DNA form, the CDR3 reads TGTGCCAGCAGCCAACGGCCGGGTATCAATGAAAAACTGTTTTTT. This codes for CASSQRPGINEKLFF.

V and J are TRBV20-1 and TRBJ2-5; D gene unclear. The germline V gene encodes CDR1 DFQATT and CDR2 SNEGSKA (reference sequence). Trimming took 0 bases from V and 10 from J, leaving 9 bases between them. The CDR3 is made up of 11 amino acids. The CDR3 region has the DNA TGCAGTGCTAGAGATAGCAAGATCCAGTACTTC. It codes for CSARDSKIQYF.

The chain carries TRBV11-2 and TRBJ2-7; D is possibly TRBD1 (5 bases). V gave up 5 bases and J gave up 3 bases, with 11 bases separating them. Germline-derived CDR1 and CDR2 are SGHAT and FQNNGV. The CDR3 consists of 13 residues. The CDR3 coding sequence is TGTGCCAGCAGCCCCGGACACGACTACGAGCAGTACTTC. This codes for CASSPGHDYEQYF. The full variable domain, completed using reference TRBV11-2 and TRBJ2-7, is EAGVAQSPRYKIIEKRQSVAFWCNPISGHATLYWYQQILGQGPKLLIQFQNNGVVDDSQLPKDRFSAERLKGVDSTLKIQPAKLEDSAVYLCASSPGHDYEQYFGPGTRLTVT.

The chain uses TRBV11-2 and TRBJ2-7; TRBD1 matches at 7 bases. The germline V gene encodes CDR1 SGHAT and CDR2 FQNNGV. The CDR3 consists of 14 residues. V was clipped by 7 bases and J by 0 bases; unmatched bases: 6. CDR3 in amino acids: CASTPGTASYEQYF. The CDR3 DNA reads as TGTGCCAGCACCCCCGGGACAGCCTCCTACGAGCAGTACTTC.

The chain employs TRBV5-6 and TRBJ1-5; perhaps TRBD1 as D (5 bases). The V end lost 0 bases, the J end lost 3 bases, and 7 bases lay between the germline ends. In germline, CDR1 is SGHDT, CDR2 YYEEEE. The CDR3 runs 14 residues. CDR3 DNA: TGTGCCAGCAGCTTGGACAGGTACAATCAGCCCCAGCATTTT. Translated: CASSLDRYNQPQHF.

The rearrangement joins TRBV11-2 to TRBJ1-2; D is unresolved. This CDR3 comprises 13 residues. CDR1 and CDR2 from the germline V gene are SGHAT and FQNNGV. V lost 3 bases, J lost 6 bases, and 11 bases lay in between. This CDR3 is CASSFFPGNGYTF. DNA of the CDR3: TGTGCCAGCAGCTTCTTCCCGGGGAATGGCTACACCTTC.

The chain couples TRBV5-1 to TRBJ1-1, with a possible D match to TRBD1 (5 bases). V lost 4 bases and J 5 bases, leaving 18 bases between the germline ends. The CDR3 covers 15 residues. The germline gives CDR1 SGHRS, CDR2 YFSETQ. As DNA, the CDR3 is TGCGCCAGCAGCCCCCTGGGCAGGGAAAGAACTGAAGCTTTCTTT. It encodes CASSPLGRERTEAFF.